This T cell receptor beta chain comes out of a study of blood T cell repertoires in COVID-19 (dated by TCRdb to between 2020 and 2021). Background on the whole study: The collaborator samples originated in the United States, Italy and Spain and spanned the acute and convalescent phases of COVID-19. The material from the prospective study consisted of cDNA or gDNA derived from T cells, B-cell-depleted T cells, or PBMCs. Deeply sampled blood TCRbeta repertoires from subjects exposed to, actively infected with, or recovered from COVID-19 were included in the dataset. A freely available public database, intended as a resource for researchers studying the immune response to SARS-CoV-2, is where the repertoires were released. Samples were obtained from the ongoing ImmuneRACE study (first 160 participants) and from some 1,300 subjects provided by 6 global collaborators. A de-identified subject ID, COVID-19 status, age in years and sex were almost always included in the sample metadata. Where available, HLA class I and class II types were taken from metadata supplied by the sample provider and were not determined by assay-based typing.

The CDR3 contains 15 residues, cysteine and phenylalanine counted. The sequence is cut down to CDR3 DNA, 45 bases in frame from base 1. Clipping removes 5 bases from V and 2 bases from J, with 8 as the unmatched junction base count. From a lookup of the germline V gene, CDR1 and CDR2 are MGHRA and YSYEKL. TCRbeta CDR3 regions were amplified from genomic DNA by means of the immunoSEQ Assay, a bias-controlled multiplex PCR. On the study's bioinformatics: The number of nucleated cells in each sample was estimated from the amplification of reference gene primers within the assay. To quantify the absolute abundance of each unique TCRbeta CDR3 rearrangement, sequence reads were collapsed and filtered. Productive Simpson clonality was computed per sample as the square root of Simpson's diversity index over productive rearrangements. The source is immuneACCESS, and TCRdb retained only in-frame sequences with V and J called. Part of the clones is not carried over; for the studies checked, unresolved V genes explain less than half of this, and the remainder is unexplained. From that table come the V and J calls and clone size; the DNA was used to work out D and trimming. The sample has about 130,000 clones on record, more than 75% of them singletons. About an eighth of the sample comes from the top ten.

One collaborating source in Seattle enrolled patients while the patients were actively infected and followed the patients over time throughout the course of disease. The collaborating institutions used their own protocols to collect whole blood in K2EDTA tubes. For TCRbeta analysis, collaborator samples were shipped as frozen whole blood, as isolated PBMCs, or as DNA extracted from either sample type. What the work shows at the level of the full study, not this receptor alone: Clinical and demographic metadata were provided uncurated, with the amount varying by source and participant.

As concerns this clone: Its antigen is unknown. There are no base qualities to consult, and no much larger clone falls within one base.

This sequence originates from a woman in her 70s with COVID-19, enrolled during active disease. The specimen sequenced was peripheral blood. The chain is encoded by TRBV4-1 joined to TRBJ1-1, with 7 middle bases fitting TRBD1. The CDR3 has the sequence CASSIRDSTNTEAFF. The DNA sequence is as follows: TGCGCCAGCAGCATAAGGGACAGCACAAACACTGAAGCTTTCTTT.